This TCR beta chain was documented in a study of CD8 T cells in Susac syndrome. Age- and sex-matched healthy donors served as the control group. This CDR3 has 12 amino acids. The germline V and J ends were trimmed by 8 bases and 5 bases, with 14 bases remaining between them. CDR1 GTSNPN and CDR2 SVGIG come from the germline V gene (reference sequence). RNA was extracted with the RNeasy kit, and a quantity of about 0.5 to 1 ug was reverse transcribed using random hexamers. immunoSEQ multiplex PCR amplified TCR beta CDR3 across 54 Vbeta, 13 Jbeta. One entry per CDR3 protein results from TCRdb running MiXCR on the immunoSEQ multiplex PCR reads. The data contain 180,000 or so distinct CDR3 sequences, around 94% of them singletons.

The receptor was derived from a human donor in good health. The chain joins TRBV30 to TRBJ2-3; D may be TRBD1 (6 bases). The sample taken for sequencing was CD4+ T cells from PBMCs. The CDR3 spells CAGRGTEDTQYF. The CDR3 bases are TGTGCCGGAAGGGGGACGGAAGATACGCAGTATTTT.